These T cell receptor beta chains were read from a single sample in a study of vaccination and CD4 T cells after COVID-19. TCRdb passed the PCR reads through MiXCR, listing each CDR3 protein once. Among 8,400 or so distinct CDR3 sequences, about three fifths were seen once, and the ten largest hold 12%. Their antigens remain unidentified. The sequencing here drew on cultured CD4+ T cells from blood, taken after SARS-CoV-2 vaccination. These receptors were taken from a human donor with COVID-19. Each CDR3 is given with its conserved first and last residue. The D gene is left open where the match is weak. Clone size appears in some rows only: once, few, many, or a class for an expanded clone.

J gene: TRBJ1-1; clone size: -; V gene: TRBV28; D gene: -; CDR3 DNA: TGTGCCAGCAGTTTTTACGAGGGACGAGGGAACACTGAAGCTTTCTTT; CDR3 protein: CASSFYEGRGNTEAFF
J gene: TRBJ1-1; clone size: -; V gene: TRBV6-5; D gene: -; CDR3 DNA: TGTGCCAGCAGTTACATCTGGAACGCTGAAGCTTTCTTT; CDR3 protein: CASSYIWNAEAFF
J gene: TRBJ1-5; clone size: few; V gene: TRBV24-1; D gene: TRBD1; CDR3 DNA: TGTGCCACGTACCGAGGGGGCCTGAGCAATCAGCCCCAGCATTTT; CDR3 protein: CATYRGGLSNQPQHF
J gene: TRBJ1-2; clone size: -; V gene: TRBV30; D gene: TRBD1; CDR3 DNA: TGTGCCTGGAGTGTTAGGGACAGTCGGTATGGCTACACCTTC; CDR3 protein: CAWSVRDSRYGYTF
J gene: TRBJ2-5; clone size: -; V gene: TRBV19; D gene: TRBD2; CDR3 DNA: TGTGCCAGTAGGGGGGGGGAGACCCAGTACTTC; CDR3 protein: CASRGGETQYF
J gene: TRBJ1-1; clone size: -; V gene: TRBV11-2; D gene: -; CDR3 DNA: TGTGCCAGCACTAGAGGGGAGATCCACACTGAAGCTTTCTTT; CDR3 protein: CASTRGEIHTEAFF
J gene: TRBJ2-5; clone size: -; V gene: TRBV6-5; D gene: TRBD1; CDR3 DNA: TGTGCCAGCAGTTACCAACCGGGACAGGGGGGAGAGACCCAGTACTTC; CDR3 protein: CASSYQPGQGGETQYF
J gene: TRBJ2-7; clone size: -; V gene: TRBV7-2; D gene: TRBD2; CDR3 DNA: TGTGCCAGCAGCCGTGCGGGGGGCGAGCAGTACTTC; CDR3 protein: CASSRAGGEQYF
J gene: TRBJ1-5; clone size: -; V gene: TRBV10-1; D gene: -; CDR3 DNA: TGCGCCAGCAGTGAGCCGGGTCAGCCCCAGCATTTT; CDR3 protein: CASSEPGQPQHF
J gene: TRBJ2-6; clone size: once; V gene: TRBV20-1; D gene: -; CDR3 DNA: TGCAGTGCTAGAGATCTAGCGAGTGGGGCCAACGTCCTGACTTTC; CDR3 protein: CSARDLASGANVLTF
J gene: TRBJ1-1; clone size: -; V gene: TRBV10-3; D gene: -; CDR3 DNA: TGTGCCATCAGTGAAACGGCAGACGAAGCTTTCTTT; CDR3 protein: CAISETADEAFF
J gene: TRBJ2-1; clone size: -; V gene: TRBV20-1; D gene: TRBD2; CDR3 DNA: TGCAGTGCTCCGGGGGGGGCGAGCTCCTACAATGAGCAGTTCTTC; CDR3 protein: CSAPGGASSYNEQFF
J gene: TRBJ1-5; clone size: -; V gene: TRBV7-8; D gene: TRBD1; CDR3 DNA: TGTGCCAGCAGCTTAACCCCGAAGGGACAGGGGAATCAGCCCCAGCATTTT; CDR3 protein: CASSLTPKGQGNQPQHF
J gene: TRBJ1-1; clone size: -; V gene: TRBV27; D gene: TRBD1; CDR3 DNA: TGTGCCAGCAGTCTCGTCCCAGGGGGCCCTTTGAACACTGAAGCTTTCTTT; CDR3 protein: CASSLVPGGPLNTEAFF
J gene: TRBJ1-1; clone size: -; V gene: TRBV5-6; D gene: -; CDR3 DNA: TGTGCCAGCAGCTTGGCACGGTGGAACACTGAAGCTTTCTTT; CDR3 protein: CASSLARWNTEAFF
J gene: TRBJ1-6; clone size: -; V gene: TRBV7-2; D gene: -; CDR3 DNA: TGTGCCAGCAGCTTAAATTCACCCCTCCACTTT; CDR3 protein: CASSLNSPLHF
J gene: TRBJ2-7; clone size: -; V gene: TRBV15; D gene: TRBD1; CDR3 DNA: TGTGCCACCAGCAGACCGGGACAGGGTCGCAACTACGAGCAGTACTTC; CDR3 protein: CATSRPGQGRNYEQYF
J gene: TRBJ2-1; clone size: once; V gene: TRBV5-4; D gene: TRBD1; CDR3 DNA: TGTGCCAGCAGCTTGAGACAGGGCTCCTACAATGAGCAGTTCTTC; CDR3 protein: CASSLRQGSYNEQFF
J gene: TRBJ1-6; clone size: -; V gene: TRBV20-1; D gene: -; CDR3 DNA: TGCAGTGCTTACAGGGATAGCTCCTATAATTCACCCCTCCACTTT; CDR3 protein: CSAYRDSSYNSPLHF
J gene: TRBJ1-1; clone size: few; V gene: TRBV20-1; D gene: TRBD1; CDR3 DNA: TGCAGTCCCACGAGGGGGCGAGGCACTGAAGCTTTCTTT; CDR3 protein: CSPTRGRGTEAFF
J gene: TRBJ2-1; clone size: -; V gene: TRBV4-3; D gene: TRBD2; CDR3 DNA: TGCGCCAGCAGCCAAGTAGCGGGGGGGCTTTACAATGAGCAGTTCTTC; CDR3 protein: CASSQVAGGLYNEQFF
J gene: TRBJ1-5; clone size: few; V gene: TRBV24-1; D gene: -; CDR3 DNA: TGTGCCACCAGTGACCCAGGAGGGGATCAGCCCCAGCATTTT; CDR3 protein: CATSDPGGDQPQHF
J gene: TRBJ2-5; clone size: -; V gene: TRBV7-2; D gene: -; CDR3 DNA: TGTGCCAGCAGCTCAGACACCGGGCGGAGGACCCAGTACTTC; CDR3 protein: CASSSDTGRRTQYF
J gene: TRBJ1-2; clone size: -; V gene: TRBV12-3/TRBV12-4; D gene: -; CDR3 DNA: TGTGCCAGCAGTTTTAGGGGCGGGGACGGCTACACCTTC; CDR3 protein: CASSFRGGDGYTF
J gene: TRBJ1-1; clone size: -; V gene: TRBV20-1; D gene: -; CDR3 DNA: TGCAGTGCTAGCGGGACCCCGGGTTCCGAAGCTTTCTTT; CDR3 protein: CSASGTPGSEAFF
J gene: TRBJ2-6; clone size: once; V gene: TRBV20-1; D gene: -; CDR3 DNA: TGCAGTGCCCCGATAGCGTCTGGGGCCAACGTCCTGACTTTC; CDR3 protein: CSAPIASGANVLTF
J gene: TRBJ1-2; clone size: -; V gene: TRBV6-2/TRBV6-3; D gene: TRBD1; CDR3 DNA: TGTGCCAGCAGGGGGGACAGGGGGCAAGGCTACACCTTC; CDR3 protein: CASRGDRGQGYTF
J gene: TRBJ1-6; clone size: -; V gene: TRBV7-2; D gene: -; CDR3 DNA: TGTGCCAGCAGCTTAGCAGGGCTGGGTAATTCACCCCTCCACTTT; CDR3 protein: CASSLAGLGNSPLHF
J gene: TRBJ2-5; clone size: -; V gene: TRBV25-1; D gene: TRBD1; CDR3 DNA: TGTGCCAGCAGTGAAATCGGACAGGGTGAGACCCAGTACTTC; CDR3 protein: CASSEIGQGETQYF
J gene: TRBJ2-3; clone size: -; V gene: TRBV7-2; D gene: TRBD2; CDR3 DNA: TGTGCCAGCAGCTTCCGGCGGGGGGGCACAGATACGCAGTATTTT; CDR3 protein: CASSFRRGGTDTQYF
J gene: TRBJ1-6; clone size: -; V gene: TRBV15; D gene: TRBD1; CDR3 DNA: TGTGCCACCAGCAGGGCCGGGACAGGGCATTCACCCCTCCACTTT; CDR3 protein: CATSRAGTGHSPLHF
J gene: TRBJ1-1; clone size: -; V gene: TRBV5-6; D gene: -; CDR3 DNA: TGTGCCAGCAGCTTAGGACAGATGAACACTGAAGCTTTCTTT; CDR3 protein: CASSLGQMNTEAFF
J gene: TRBJ2-5; clone size: -; V gene: TRBV6-1; D gene: TRBD2; CDR3 DNA: TGTGCCACCACCCGGCGGGAGCGGGGGGGCGTGGAGACCCAGTACTTC; CDR3 protein: CATTRRERGGVETQYF